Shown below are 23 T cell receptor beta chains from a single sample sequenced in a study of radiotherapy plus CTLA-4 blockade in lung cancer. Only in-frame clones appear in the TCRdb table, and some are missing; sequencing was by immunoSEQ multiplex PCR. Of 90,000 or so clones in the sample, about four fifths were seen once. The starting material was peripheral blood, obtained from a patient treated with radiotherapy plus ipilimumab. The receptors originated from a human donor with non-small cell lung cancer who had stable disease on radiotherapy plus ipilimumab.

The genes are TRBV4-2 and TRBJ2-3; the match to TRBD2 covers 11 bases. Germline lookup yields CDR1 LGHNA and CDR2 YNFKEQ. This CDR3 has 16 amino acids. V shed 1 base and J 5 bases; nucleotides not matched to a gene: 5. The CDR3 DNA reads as TGTGCCAGCAGCCAAGTAGCGGGGGGGCCAGGAGATACGCAGTATTTT. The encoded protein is CASSQVAGGPGDTQYF.

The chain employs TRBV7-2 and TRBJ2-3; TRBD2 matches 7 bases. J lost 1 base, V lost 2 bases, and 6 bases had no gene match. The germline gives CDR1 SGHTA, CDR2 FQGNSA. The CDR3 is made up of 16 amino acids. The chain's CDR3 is CASSLSSTSRTDTQYF. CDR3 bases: TGTGCCAGCAGCTTATCATCGACTAGCCGCACAGATACGCAGTATTTT.

CDR3 nucleotide sequence: TGCGCCAGCAGCTTGGAGCCAGGGGCTGGAAACACCATATATTTT. This gives the protein CASSLEPGAGNTIYF. The chain carries TRBV5-1 and TRBJ1-3, with D perhaps TRBD1 (6 bases). CDR3 size: 15 residues. CDR1 is SGHRS and CDR2 is YFSETQ in the germline V gene. Trimming stripped 0 bases from V and 2 bases from J, with 9 bases between.

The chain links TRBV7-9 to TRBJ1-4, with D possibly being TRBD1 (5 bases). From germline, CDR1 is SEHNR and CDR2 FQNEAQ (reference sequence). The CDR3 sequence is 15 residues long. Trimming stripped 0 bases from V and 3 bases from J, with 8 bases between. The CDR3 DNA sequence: TGTGCCAGCAGCTTAGCCCAGGGTGCTAATGAAAAACTGTTTTTT. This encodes CASSLAQGANEKLFF.

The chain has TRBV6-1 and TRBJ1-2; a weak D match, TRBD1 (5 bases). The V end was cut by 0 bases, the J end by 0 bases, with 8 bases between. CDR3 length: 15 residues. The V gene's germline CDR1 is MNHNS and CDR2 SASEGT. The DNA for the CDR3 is TGTGCCAGCAGTGAAGCTGACAGTCCTAACTATGGCTACACCTTC. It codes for CASSEADSPNYGYTF.

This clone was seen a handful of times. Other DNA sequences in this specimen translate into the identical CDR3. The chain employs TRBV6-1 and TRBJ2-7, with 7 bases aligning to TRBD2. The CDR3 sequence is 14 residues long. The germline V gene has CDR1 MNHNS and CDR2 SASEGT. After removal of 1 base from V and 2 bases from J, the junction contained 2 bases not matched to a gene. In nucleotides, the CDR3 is TGTGCCAGCAGTGAAGGGGGGGGACCCTACGAGCAGTACTTC. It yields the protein CASSEGGGPYEQYF.

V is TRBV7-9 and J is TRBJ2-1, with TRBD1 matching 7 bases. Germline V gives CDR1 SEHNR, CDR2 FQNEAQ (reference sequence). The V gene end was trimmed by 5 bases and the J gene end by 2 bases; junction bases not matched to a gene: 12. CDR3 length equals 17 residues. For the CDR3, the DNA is TGTGCCAGCAGCCCCCGACAGGGATCAAGTCCCTACAATGAGCAGTTCTTC. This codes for CASSPRQGSSPYNEQFF. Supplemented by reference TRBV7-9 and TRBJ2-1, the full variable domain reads DTGVSQNPRHKITKRGQNVTFRCDPISEHNRLYWYRQTLGQGPEFLTYFQNEAQLEKSRLLSDRFSAERPKGSFSTLEIQRTEQGDSAMYLCASSPRQGSSPYNEQFFGPGTRLTVL.

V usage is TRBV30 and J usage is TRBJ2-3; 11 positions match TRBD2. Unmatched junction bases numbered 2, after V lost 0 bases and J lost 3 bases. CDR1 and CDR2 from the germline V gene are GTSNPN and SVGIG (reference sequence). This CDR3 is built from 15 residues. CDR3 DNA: TGTGCCTGGAGTGTACTAGCGGGGGCAACAGATACGCAGTATTTT. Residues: CAWSVLAGATDTQYF. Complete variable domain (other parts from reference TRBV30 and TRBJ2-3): SQTIHQWPATLVQPVGSPLSLECTVEGTSNPNLYWYRQAAGRGLQLLFYSVGIGQISSEVPQNLSASRPQDRQFILSSKKLLLSDSGFYLCAWSVLAGATDTQYFGPGTRLTVL.

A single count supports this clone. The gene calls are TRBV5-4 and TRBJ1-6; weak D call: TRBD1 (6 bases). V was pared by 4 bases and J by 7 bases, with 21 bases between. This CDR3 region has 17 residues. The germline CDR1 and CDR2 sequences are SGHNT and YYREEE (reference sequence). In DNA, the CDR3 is TGTGCCAGCAGCCCGGGGGTCCCGGGACAATGGAATTCACCCCTCCACTTT. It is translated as CASSPGVPGQWNSPLHF. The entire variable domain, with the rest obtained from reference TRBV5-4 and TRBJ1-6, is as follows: ETGVTQSPTHLIKTRGQQVTLRCSSQSGHNTVSWYQQALGQGPQFIFQYYREEENGRGNFPPRFSGLQFPNYSSELNVNALELDDSALYLCASSPGVPGQWNSPLHFGNGTRLTVT.

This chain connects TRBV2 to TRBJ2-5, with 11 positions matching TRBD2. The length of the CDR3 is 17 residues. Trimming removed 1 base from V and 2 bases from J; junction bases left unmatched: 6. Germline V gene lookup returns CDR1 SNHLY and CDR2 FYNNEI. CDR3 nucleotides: TGTGCCAGCAGTGAAGGACTAGCGGGATGGGGGCAAGAGACCCAGTACTTC. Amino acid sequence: CASSEGLAGWGQETQYF. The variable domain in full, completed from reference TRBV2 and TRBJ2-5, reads EPEVTQTPSHQVTQMGQEVILRCVPISNHLYFYWYRQILGQKVEFLVSFYNNEISEKSEIFDDQFSVERPDGSNFTLKIRSTKLEDSAMYFCASSEGLAGWGQETQYFGPGTRLLVL.

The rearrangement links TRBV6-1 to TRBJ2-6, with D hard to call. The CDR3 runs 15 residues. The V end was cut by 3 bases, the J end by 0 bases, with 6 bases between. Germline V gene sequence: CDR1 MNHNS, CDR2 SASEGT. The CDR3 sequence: CASSDYSSGANVLTF. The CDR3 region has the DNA TGTGCCAGCAGTGACTACAGCTCTGGGGCCAACGTCCTGACTTTC.

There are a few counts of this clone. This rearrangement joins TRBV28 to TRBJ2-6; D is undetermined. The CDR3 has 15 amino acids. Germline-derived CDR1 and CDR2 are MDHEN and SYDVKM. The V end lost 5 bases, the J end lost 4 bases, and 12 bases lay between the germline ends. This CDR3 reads CASSQDMDGANVLTF. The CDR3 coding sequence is TGTGCCAGCAGTCAAGACATGGACGGGGCCAACGTCCTGACTTTC.

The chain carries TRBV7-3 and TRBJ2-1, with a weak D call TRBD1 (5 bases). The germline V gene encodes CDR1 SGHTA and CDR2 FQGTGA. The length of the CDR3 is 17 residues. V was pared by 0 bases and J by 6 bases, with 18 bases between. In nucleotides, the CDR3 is TGTGCCAGCAGCTTAACTGTTGGCTGGCAAAGGGGCAATGAGCAGTTCTTC. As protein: CASSLTVGWQRGNEQFF.

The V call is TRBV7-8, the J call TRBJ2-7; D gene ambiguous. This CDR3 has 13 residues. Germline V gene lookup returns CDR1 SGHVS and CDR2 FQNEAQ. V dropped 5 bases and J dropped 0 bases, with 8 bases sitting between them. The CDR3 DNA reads TGTGCCAGCAGCCTCCGCCCCTCCTACGAGCAGTACTTC. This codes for CASSLRPSYEQYF.

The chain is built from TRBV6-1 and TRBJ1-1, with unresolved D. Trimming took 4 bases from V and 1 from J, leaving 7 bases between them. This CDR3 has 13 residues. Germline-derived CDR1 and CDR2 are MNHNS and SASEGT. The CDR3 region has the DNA TGTGCCAGCAGTGCTACGGGGAACACTGAAGCTTTCTTT. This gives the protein CASSATGNTEAFF.

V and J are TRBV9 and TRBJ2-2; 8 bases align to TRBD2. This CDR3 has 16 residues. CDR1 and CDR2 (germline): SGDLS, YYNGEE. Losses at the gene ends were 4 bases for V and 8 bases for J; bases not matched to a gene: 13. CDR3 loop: CASSPLRAGEIGELFF. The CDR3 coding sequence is TGTGCCAGCAGCCCCCTCCGAGCGGGAGAAATAGGGGAGCTGTTTTTT.

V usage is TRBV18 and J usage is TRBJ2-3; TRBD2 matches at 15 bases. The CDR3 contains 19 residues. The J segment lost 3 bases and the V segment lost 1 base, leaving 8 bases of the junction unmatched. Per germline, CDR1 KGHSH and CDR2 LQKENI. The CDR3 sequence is CASSPLPRTSGRDTDTQYF. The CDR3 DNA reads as TGTGCCAGCTCACCACTTCCTCGGACTAGCGGGAGGGATACAGATACGCAGTATTTT.

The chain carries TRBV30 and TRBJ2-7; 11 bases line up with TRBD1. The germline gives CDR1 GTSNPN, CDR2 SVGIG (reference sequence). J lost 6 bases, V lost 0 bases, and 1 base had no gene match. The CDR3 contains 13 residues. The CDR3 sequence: CAWSVGTGGEQYF. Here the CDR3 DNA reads TGTGCCTGGAGTGTCGGGACAGGGGGCGAGCAGTACTTC.

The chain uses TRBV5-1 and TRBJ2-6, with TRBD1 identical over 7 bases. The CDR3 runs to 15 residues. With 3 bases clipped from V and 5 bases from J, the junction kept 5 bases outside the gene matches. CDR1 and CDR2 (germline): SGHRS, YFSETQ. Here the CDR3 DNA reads TGCGCCAGCAGCTCTCAGGGGGTGTGGGCCAACGTCCTGACTTTC. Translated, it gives CASSSQGVWANVLTF.

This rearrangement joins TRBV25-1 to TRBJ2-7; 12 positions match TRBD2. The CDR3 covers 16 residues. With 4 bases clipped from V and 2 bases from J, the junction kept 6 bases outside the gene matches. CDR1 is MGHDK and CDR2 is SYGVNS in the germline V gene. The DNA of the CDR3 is TGTGCCAGCAGTGCCTGGACTAGCGGGATCCCCTACGAGCAGTACTTC. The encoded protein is CASSAWTSGIPYEQYF.

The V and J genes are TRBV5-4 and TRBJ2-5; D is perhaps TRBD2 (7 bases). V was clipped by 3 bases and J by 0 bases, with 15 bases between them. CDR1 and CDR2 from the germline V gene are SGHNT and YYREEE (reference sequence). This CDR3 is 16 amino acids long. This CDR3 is CASSYFAGAYQETQYF. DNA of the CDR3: TGTGCCAGCAGCTATTTTGCGGGGGCGTACCAAGAGACCCAGTACTTC. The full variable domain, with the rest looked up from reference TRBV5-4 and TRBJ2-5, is ETGVTQSPTHLIKTRGQQVTLRCSSQSGHNTVSWYQQALGQGPQFIFQYYREEENGRGNFPPRFSGLQFPNYSSELNVNALELDDSALYLCASSYFAGAYQETQYFGPGTRLLVL.

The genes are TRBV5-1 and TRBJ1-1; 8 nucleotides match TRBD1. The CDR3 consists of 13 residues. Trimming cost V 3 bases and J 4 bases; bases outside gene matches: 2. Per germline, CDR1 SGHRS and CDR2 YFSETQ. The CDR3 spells CASSSGTGTEAFF. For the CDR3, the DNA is TGCGCCAGCAGCTCTGGGACAGGCACTGAAGCTTTCTTT.

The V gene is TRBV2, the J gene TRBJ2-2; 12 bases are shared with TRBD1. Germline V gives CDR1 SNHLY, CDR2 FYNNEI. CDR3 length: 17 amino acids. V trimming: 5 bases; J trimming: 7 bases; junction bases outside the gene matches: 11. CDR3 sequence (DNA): TGTGCCAGCAGTCGGACCGGGACAGGGGGCGGGAGCGGGGAGCTGTTTTTT. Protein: CASSRTGTGGGSGELFF.